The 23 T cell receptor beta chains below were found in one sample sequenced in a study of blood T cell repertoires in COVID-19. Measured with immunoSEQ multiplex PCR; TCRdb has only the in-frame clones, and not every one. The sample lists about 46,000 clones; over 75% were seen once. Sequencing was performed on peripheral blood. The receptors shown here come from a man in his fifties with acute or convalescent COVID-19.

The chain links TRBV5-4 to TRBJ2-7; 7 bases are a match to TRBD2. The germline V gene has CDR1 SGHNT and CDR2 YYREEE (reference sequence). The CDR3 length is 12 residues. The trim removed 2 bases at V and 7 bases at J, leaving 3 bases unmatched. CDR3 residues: CASSFEAGEQYF. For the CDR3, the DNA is TGTGCCAGCAGCTTCGAAGCGGGGGAGCAGTACTTC.

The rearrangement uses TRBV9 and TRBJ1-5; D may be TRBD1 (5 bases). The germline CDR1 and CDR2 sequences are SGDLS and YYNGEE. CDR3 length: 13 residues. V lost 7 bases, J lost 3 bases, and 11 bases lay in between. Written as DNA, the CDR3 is TGTGCCAGCTCGGACACAACCAATCAGCCCCAGCATTTT. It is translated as CASSDTTNQPQHF.

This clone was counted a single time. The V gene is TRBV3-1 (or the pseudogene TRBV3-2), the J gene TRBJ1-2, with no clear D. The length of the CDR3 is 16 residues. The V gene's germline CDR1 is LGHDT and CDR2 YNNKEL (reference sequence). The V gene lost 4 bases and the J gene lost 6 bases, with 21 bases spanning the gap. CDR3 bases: TGTGCCAGCAGCCTTCTTTCTCCCGGCAGGCAAGATGGCTACACCTTC. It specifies CASSLLSPGRQDGYTF.

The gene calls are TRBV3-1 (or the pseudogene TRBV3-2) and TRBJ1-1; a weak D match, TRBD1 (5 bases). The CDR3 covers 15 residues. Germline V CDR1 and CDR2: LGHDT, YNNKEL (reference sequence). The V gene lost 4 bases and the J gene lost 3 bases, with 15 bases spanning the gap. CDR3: CASSRQGGVDTEAFF. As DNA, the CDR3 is TGTGCCAGCAGCCGCCAAGGAGGGGTGGACACTGAAGCTTTCTTT.

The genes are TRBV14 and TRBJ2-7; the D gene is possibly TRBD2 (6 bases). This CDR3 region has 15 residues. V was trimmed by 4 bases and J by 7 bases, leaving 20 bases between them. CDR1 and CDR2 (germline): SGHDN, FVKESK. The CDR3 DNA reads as TGTGCCAGCAGCCTAACGACTGGAGGGTTTGAGGAGCAGTACTTC. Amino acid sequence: CASSLTTGGFEEQYF.

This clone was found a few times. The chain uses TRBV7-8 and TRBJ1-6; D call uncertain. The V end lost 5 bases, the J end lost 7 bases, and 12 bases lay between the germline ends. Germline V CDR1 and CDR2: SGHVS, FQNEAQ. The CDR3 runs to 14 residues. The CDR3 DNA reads TGTGCCAGCAGCCCCGCGGCGGAAAATTCACCCCTCCACTTT. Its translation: CASSPAAENSPLHF.

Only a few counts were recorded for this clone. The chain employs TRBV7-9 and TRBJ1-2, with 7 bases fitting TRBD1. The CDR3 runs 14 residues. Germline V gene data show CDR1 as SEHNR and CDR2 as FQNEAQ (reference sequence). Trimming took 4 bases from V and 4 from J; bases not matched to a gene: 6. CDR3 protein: CASSSGGDSYGYTF. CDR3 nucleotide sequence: TGTGCCAGCAGCTCCGGAGGGGACAGCTATGGCTACACCTTC.

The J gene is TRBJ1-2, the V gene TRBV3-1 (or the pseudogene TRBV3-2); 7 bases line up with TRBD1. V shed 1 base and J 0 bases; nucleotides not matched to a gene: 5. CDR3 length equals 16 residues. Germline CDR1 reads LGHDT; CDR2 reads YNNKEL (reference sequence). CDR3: CASSQADRRSNYGYTF. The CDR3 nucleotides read TGTGCCAGCAGCCAAGCGGACAGGCGCTCTAACTATGGCTACACCTTC.

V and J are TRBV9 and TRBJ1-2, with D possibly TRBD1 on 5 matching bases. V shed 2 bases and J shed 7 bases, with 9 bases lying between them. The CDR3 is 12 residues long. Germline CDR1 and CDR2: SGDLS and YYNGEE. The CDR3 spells CASSVGGFGYTF. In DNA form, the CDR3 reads TGTGCCAGCAGCGTTGGGGGGTTTGGCTACACCTTC.

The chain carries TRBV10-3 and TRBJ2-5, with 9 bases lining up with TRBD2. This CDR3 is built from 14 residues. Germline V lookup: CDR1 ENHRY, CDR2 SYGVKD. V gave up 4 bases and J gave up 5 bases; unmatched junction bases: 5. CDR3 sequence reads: CAISVAGVSETQYF. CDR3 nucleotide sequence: TGTGCCATCAGTGTAGCGGGGGTTAGTGAGACCCAGTACTTC.

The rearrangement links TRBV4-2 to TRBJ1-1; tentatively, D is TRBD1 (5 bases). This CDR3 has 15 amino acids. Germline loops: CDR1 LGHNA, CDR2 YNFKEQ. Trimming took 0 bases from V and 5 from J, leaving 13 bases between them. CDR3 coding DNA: TGTGCCAGCAGCCAAGATACGACAGCACGAACTGAAGCTTTCTTT. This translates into CASSQDTTARTEAFF.

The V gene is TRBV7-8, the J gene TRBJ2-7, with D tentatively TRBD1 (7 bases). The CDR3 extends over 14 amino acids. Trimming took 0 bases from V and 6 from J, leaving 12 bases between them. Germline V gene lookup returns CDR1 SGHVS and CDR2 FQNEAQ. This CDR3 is CASSLAPGGGEQYF. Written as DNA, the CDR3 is TGTGCCAGCAGCTTAGCTCCAGGGGGAGGCGAGCAGTACTTC.

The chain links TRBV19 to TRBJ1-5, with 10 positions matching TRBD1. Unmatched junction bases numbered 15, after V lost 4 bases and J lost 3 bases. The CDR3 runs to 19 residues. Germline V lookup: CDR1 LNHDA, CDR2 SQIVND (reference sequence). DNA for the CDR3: TGTGCCAGTAGTAAACTACCTCTAGGGACAGGGGCCTACAATCAGCCCCAGCATTTT. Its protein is CASSKLPLGTGAYNQPQHF.

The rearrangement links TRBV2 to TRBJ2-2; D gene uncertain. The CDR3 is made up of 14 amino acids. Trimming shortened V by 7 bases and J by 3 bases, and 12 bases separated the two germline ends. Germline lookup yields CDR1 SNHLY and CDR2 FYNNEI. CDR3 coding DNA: TGTGCCAGCAACCCGAGACGGGACACCGGGGAGCTGTTTTTT. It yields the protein CASNPRRDTGELFF.

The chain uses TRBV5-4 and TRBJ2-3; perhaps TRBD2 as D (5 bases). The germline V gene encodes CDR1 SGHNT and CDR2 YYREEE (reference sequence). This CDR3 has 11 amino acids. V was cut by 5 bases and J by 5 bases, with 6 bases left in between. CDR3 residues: CASSRGDTQYF. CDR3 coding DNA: TGTGCCAGCAGTCGGGGAGATACGCAGTATTTT.

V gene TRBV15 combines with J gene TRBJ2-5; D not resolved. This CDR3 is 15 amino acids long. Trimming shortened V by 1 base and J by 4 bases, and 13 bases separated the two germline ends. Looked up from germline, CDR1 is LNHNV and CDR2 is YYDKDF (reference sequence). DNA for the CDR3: TGTGCCACCAGCAGAGTATCAGGAATGGGAGAGACCCAGTACTTC. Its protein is CATSRVSGMGETQYF.

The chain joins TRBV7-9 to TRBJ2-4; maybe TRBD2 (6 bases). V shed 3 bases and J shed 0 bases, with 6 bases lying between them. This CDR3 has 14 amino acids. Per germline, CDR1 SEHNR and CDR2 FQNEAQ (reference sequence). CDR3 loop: CASSLGGAKNIQYF. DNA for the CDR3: TGTGCCAGCAGCTTGGGAGGAGCCAAAAACATTCAGTACTTC.

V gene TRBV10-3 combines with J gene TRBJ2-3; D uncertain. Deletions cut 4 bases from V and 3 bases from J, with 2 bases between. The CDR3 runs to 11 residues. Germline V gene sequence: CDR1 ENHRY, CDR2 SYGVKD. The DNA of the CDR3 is TGTGCCATCAGTGCTACAGATACGCAGTATTTT. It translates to CAISATDTQYF.

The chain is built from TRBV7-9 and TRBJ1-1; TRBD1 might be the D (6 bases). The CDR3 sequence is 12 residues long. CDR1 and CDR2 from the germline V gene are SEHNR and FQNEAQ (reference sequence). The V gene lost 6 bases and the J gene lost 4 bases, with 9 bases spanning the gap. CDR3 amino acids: CASSSGVTEAFF. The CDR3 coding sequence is TGTGCCAGCAGTTCAGGGGTCACTGAAGCTTTCTTT.

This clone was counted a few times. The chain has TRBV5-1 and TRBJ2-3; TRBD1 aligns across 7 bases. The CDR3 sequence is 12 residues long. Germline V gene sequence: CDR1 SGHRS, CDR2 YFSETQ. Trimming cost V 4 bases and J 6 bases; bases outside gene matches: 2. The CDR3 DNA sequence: TGCGCCAGCAGCGAACAGGGGGATACGCAGTATTTT. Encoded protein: CASSEQGDTQYF.

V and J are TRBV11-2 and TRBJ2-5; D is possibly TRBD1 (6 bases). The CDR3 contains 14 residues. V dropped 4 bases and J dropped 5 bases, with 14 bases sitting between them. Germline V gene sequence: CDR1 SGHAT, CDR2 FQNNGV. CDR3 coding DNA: TGTGCCAGCAGCTCGCAGGGGCTCGGGGAGACCCAGTACTTC. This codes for CASSSQGLGETQYF.

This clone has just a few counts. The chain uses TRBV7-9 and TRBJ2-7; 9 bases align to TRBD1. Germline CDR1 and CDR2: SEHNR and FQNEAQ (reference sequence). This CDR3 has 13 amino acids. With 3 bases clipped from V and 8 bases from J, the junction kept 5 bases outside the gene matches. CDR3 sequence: CASSLTGQGKQYF. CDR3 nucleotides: TGTGCCAGCAGCTTGACGGGACAGGGAAAGCAGTACTTC.

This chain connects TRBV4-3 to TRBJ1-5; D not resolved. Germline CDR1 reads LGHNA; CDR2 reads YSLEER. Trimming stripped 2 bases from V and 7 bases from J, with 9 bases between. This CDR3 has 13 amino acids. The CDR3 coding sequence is TGCGCCAGCAGCCAACCCGGGGAGCAGCCCCAGCATTTT. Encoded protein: CASSQPGEQPQHF.